One sample yielded the 27 T cell receptor beta chains listed below, sequenced in a study of TIL therapy for anti-PD-1-resistant metastatic lung cancer. Time point reported: pre-treatment sample, taken before nivolumab and TIL therapy. This was the immunoSEQ v3 assay. The assay was immunoSEQ multiplex PCR, and TCRdb's table has in-frame clones only and misses some. The repertoire consists of 40,000 to 60,000 clones, with roughly 85% occurring once and the leading ten covering 4% to 5.5%. Sequenced material: blood, taken at baseline. The receptor source for this set is a woman aged 30 to 85 with non-small cell lung cancer.

The chain joins TRBV7-9 to TRBJ2-1, with TRBD2 matching over 7 bases. This CDR3 has 15 residues. The V segment lost 0 bases and the J segment 7 bases; nucleotides outside the gene matches: 6. From germline, CDR1 is SEHNR and CDR2 FQNEAQ (reference sequence). CDR3 sequence: CASSLARFGGNEQFF. The CDR3 DNA is TGTGCCAGCAGCTTAGCCCGCTTCGGGGGGAATGAGCAGTTCTTC.

The V and J genes are TRBV5-4 and TRBJ2-2; D is uncertain. V lost 2 bases to trimming and J lost 2 bases, with 10 bases between them. The CDR3 extends over 15 amino acids. In germline, CDR1 is SGHNT, CDR2 YYREEE (reference sequence). The CDR3 DNA sequence: TGTGCCAGCAGCTTTAGTGCTTTCAACACCGGGGAGCTGTTTTTT. Translated: CASSFSAFNTGELFF.

The rearrangement links TRBV14 to TRBJ2-1; 15 bases align to TRBD2. There are 19 residues in the CDR3. Germline V gene data show CDR1 as SGHDN and CDR2 as FVKESK. Trimming removed 3 bases from V and 0 bases from J; junction bases left unmatched: 6. The CDR3 bases are TGTGCCAGCAGCCAGGGACTAGCGGGAGGCGGTTTCTCCTACAATGAGCAGTTCTTC. This sequence encodes CASSQGLAGGGFSYNEQFF.

This sequence joins TRBV28 and TRBJ1-5; 10 bases are shared with TRBD1. Per germline, CDR1 MDHEN and CDR2 SYDVKM. Unmatched junction bases numbered 2, after V lost 4 bases and J lost 5 bases. This CDR3 is 14 amino acids long. The CDR3 nucleotides are TGTGCCAGCAGTTGGGACAGGGGAGATCAGCCCCAGCATTTT. Amino acids: CASSWDRGDQPQHF.

The chain recombines TRBV5-6 with TRBJ2-2, with 11 bases matching TRBD2. This CDR3 spans 16 amino acids. V was pared by 2 bases and J by 1 base, with 1 base of the junction left unmatched. Germline V lookup: CDR1 SGHDT, CDR2 YYEEEE. The CDR3 coding sequence is TGTGCCAGCAGCTTCGGACTAGCGGGGAACACCGGGGAGCTGTTTTTT. This gives the protein CASSFGLAGNTGELFF.

The chain combines TRBV4-3 with TRBJ2-2, with 16 bases matching TRBD2. V lost 2 bases, J lost 3 bases, and 6 bases stayed unmatched. Looked up from germline, CDR1 is LGHNA and CDR2 is YSLEER. The CDR3 runs 19 residues. The CDR3 sequence is CASSQRPGLAGGDTGELFF. The CDR3 DNA sequence: TGCGCCAGCAGCCAAAGACCGGGACTAGCGGGGGGGGACACCGGGGAGCTGTTTTTT.

The chain has TRBV4-1 and TRBJ1-3; D not certain. Germline CDR1 MGHRA, CDR2 YSYEKL. The CDR3 contains 15 residues. The V end was cut by 0 bases, the J end by 0 bases, with 6 bases between. CDR3 bases: TGCGCCAGCAGCCAAGATTGGAGCTCTGGAAACACCATATATTTT. This codes for CASSQDWSSGNTIYF.

The J gene is TRBJ1-4, the V gene TRBV19; a weak D match, TRBD1 (6 bases). Germline V lookup: CDR1 LNHDA, CDR2 SQIVND (reference sequence). This CDR3 region has 14 residues. Trimming stripped 4 bases from V and 8 bases from J, with 14 bases between. CDR3 in amino acids: CASSTLQGQEKLFF. The CDR3 DNA sequence: TGTGCCAGTAGTACGTTGCAGGGGCAGGAAAAACTGTTTTTT.

The rearrangement links TRBV18 to TRBJ2-1; D is possibly TRBD2 (5 bases). The germline CDR1 and CDR2 sequences are KGHSH and LQKENI. The CDR3 is 14 residues long. V lost 0 bases and J 12 bases, leaving 15 bases between the germline ends. Written as DNA, the CDR3 is TGTGCCAGCTCACCACCGGGGTCGGGAATCAGGCAGTTCTTC. This codes for CASSPPGSGIRQFF.

The chain combines TRBV7-9 with TRBJ2-1; 11 bases match TRBD2. Germline loops: CDR1 SEHNR, CDR2 FQNEAQ (reference sequence). CDR3 size: 15 residues. V lost 5 bases and J lost 3; bases outside the gene matches: 3. CDR3 in DNA: TGTGCCAGCAGCCCAGGACTAGCGGGCTACAATGAGCAGTTCTTC. Translated, it gives CASSPGLAGYNEQFF.

This chain connects TRBV19 to TRBJ2-2, with 8 bases identical to TRBD1. V shed 4 bases, J shed 4 bases, and the junction held 5 bases outside the gene matches. From germline, CDR1 is LNHDA and CDR2 SQIVND (reference sequence). The CDR3 is 15 residues long. This chain's CDR3 is CASSTTTGVTGELFF. The CDR3 DNA sequence: TGTGCCAGTAGTACGACGACAGGGGTCACCGGGGAGCTGTTTTTT.

The rearrangement links TRBV29-1 to TRBJ2-2; 7 positions agree with TRBD2. The length of the CDR3 is 14 residues. The trim removed 4 bases at V and 0 bases at J, leaving 2 bases unmatched. Germline CDR1 reads SQVTM; CDR2 reads ANQGSEA. CDR3 sequence (DNA): TGCAGCGTTGCTCTAGCGGCGAACACCGGGGAGCTGTTTTTT. Translated: CSVALAANTGELFF.

A remark on this clone: Mismatch with germline at one junction end may stem from a read error. The V gene is TRBV11-2, the J gene TRBJ1-1; D is perhaps TRBD1 (6 bases). The V gene's germline CDR1 is SGHAT and CDR2 FQNNGV. This CDR3 is built from 12 residues. CDR3 bases: TGTGCCAGCAGATTAGGGGGGGCTGAAGCTTTCTTT. It yields the protein CASRLGGAEAFF.

This chain joins TRBV4-1 and TRBJ2-1; 12 bases map to TRBD2. There are 15 residues in the CDR3. From germline, CDR1 is MGHRA and CDR2 YSYEKL. The ends lost 4 bases at V and 8 bases at J; junction bases unmatched: 6. The CDR3 region has the DNA TGCGCCAGCAGCCGTGGACTAGCGGGACCCGATGAGCAGTTCTTC. Translating it yields CASSRGLAGPDEQFF.

The J gene is TRBJ2-3, the V gene TRBV10-1; TRBD2 is a possible D gene (6 bases). Deletions cut 1 base from V and 3 bases from J, with 11 bases between. Germline lookup yields CDR1 WNHNN and CDR2 SYGVQD (reference sequence). The CDR3 is made up of 15 amino acids. For the CDR3, the DNA is TGCGCCAGCAGTGAGTTGGGGACTTTGACAGATACGCAGTATTTT. The encoded protein is CASSELGTLTDTQYF.

J is TRBJ1-1 and V is TRBV11-2; D call uncertain. V lost 6 bases and J 0 bases, leaving 17 bases between the germline ends. This CDR3 is 16 amino acids long. The V gene's germline CDR1 is SGHAT and CDR2 FQNNGV. CDR3 residues: CASSGEADSMNTEAFF. The CDR3 DNA reads TGTGCCAGCAGTGGAGAGGCGGACTCCATGAACACTGAAGCTTTCTTT.

The rearrangement uses TRBV9 and TRBJ2-7, with a possible D match to TRBD2 (6 bases). V was shortened by 2 bases and J by 0 bases, with 12 bases between the two germline ends. CDR1 and CDR2 (germline): SGDLS, YYNGEE. CDR3 length: 15 residues. The CDR3 spells CASSVTLGSSYEQYF. CDR3 bases: TGTGCCAGCAGCGTGACACTCGGGAGCTCCTACGAGCAGTACTTC.

V is TRBV7-2 and J is TRBJ1-6; no firm D call. V lost 4 bases and J 10 bases, leaving 17 bases between the germline ends. Germline CDR1 SGHTA, CDR2 FQGNSA. The CDR3 spans 15 residues. The CDR3 spells CASSSLAGDESPLHF. The CDR3 nucleotides are TGTGCCAGCAGCTCACTAGCCGGGGATGAATCACCCCTCCACTTT.

This chain links TRBV11-2 with TRBJ2-6, with D possibly being TRBD1 (5 bases). The CDR3 length is 14 residues. Germline assignment: CDR1 SGHAT and CDR2 FQNNGV. V gave up 6 bases and J gave up 2 bases, with 8 bases separating them. CDR3 in DNA: TGTGCCAGCAGAGGGGTGACTGGGGCCAACGTCCTGACTTTC. Translation: CASRGVTGANVLTF.

The rearrangement links TRBV7-8 to TRBJ2-2, with 7 bases matching TRBD1. From germline, CDR1 is SGHVS and CDR2 FQNEAQ. Losses at the gene ends were 1 base for V and 5 bases for J; bases not matched to a gene: 7. The CDR3 covers 16 residues. Here the CDR3 reads CASSLGVVRGTGELFF. The CDR3 DNA reads as TGTGCCAGCAGCTTAGGGGTCGTCAGGGGGACCGGGGAGCTGTTTTTT. The complete variable domain, with remaining parts taken from reference TRBV7-8 and TRBJ2-2, reads GAGVSQSPRYKVAKRGQDVALRCDPISGHVSLFWYQQALGQGPEFLTYFQNEAQLDKSGLPSDRFFAERPEGSVSTLKIQRTQQEDSAVYLCASSLGVVRGTGELFFGEGSRLTVL.

This clone was seen a handful of times. The V call is TRBV9, the J call TRBJ1-2; D uncertain. Germline CDR1 is SGDLS and CDR2 is YYNGEE. Trimming cost V 4 bases and J 5 bases, with 18 bases left between them. The CDR3 spans 15 residues. The CDR3 protein is CASSPYLDAGYGYTF. The CDR3 region has the DNA TGTGCCAGCAGCCCCTACCTGGACGCCGGATATGGCTACACCTTC.

The chain recombines TRBV10-3 with TRBJ2-5; the D gene is possibly TRBD1 (5 bases). V gave up 2 bases and J gave up 4 bases, with 14 bases separating them. This CDR3 is 15 amino acids long. Germline assignment: CDR1 ENHRY and CDR2 SYGVKD. In DNA form, the CDR3 reads TGTGCCATCAGTGAGACCCTTGGGGCCCGAGAGACCCAGTACTTC. This translates into CAISETLGARETQYF.

The rearrangement joins TRBV29-1 to TRBJ1-2, with 8 positions matching TRBD1. Germline V gives CDR1 SQVTM, CDR2 ANQGSEA. Losses at the gene ends were 0 bases for V and 4 bases for J; bases not matched to a gene: 16. The CDR3 length is 18 residues. This chain's CDR3 is CSVEDPVRGRKGGYGYTF. CDR3 nucleotide sequence: TGCAGCGTTGAAGATCCGGTCAGGGGGCGTAAAGGGGGCTATGGCTACACCTTC.

The chain recombines TRBV9 with TRBJ1-2; D gene uncertain. The germline V gene has CDR1 SGDLS and CDR2 YYNGEE. V lost 0 bases and J lost 7, with 13 bases in between. The length of the CDR3 is 14 residues. CDR3: CASSVAPSGIGYTF. CDR3 nucleotide sequence: TGTGCCAGCAGCGTAGCACCAAGCGGGATTGGCTACACCTTC. The whole variable domain, remainder taken from reference TRBV9 and TRBJ1-2, is DSGVTQTPKHLITATGQRVTLRCSPRSGDLSVYWYQQSLDQGLQFLIQYYNGEERAKGNILERFSAQQFPDLHSELNLSSLELGDSALYFCASSVAPSGIGYTFGSGTRLTVV.

The chain couples TRBV6-1 to TRBJ1-2, with 7 bases aligning to TRBD1. The germline CDR1 and CDR2 sequences are MNHNS and SASEGT. With 8 bases clipped from V and 5 bases from J, the junction kept 11 bases outside the gene matches. The CDR3 sequence is 14 residues long. Here the CDR3 reads CASAEGRGFYGYTF. The CDR3 DNA follows: TGTGCCAGCGCGGAGGGCAGGGGGTTTTATGGCTACACCTTC.

V and J are TRBV27 and TRBJ2-3; TRBD2 agrees at 10 bases. This CDR3 contains 18 residues. V shed 6 bases and J 0 bases; nucleotides not matched to a gene: 12. Germline-derived CDR1 and CDR2 are MNHEY and SMNVEV (reference sequence). The CDR3 DNA follows: TGTGCCAGCAGAGCTAAGAGCGGGGGGGCGAGGAGCACAGATACGCAGTATTTT. As protein: CASRAKSGGARSTDTQYF.

This clone was recorded a few times. The chain uses TRBV5-1 and TRBJ1-6; 10 bases fit TRBD1. With 4 bases clipped from V and 7 bases from J, the junction kept 5 bases outside the gene matches. The germline gives CDR1 SGHRS, CDR2 YFSETQ. This CDR3 has 15 amino acids. The CDR3: CASSRGQGDNSPLHF. For the CDR3, the DNA is TGCGCCAGCAGCAGAGGACAGGGGGACAATTCACCCCTCCACTTT.